This TCR beta chain comes out of a study of T cells in Graves' hyperthyroidism and ophthalmopathy (dated by TCRdb to the late 2010s). For the wider study: Peripheral blood samples were taken at initial diagnosis, before any treatment was given. Following sampling, methimazole starting at 30 mg daily was given to hyperthyroidism patients, and high-dose intravenous methylprednisolone was given to ophthalmopathy patients. The 100 or so discovery patients were randomly split 7:3 into training and test sets. Prospective prediction of ophthalmopathy was tested in an independent validation cohort of fewer than 20 hyperthyroidism patients and approximately 17 patients who later progressed to ophthalmopathy. According to the paper, TCR Vbeta CDR3 sequencing was carried out on 135 peripheral blood samples, which came from fewer than 50 ophthalmopathy, fewer than 80 hyperthyroidism and roughly 17 progressor patients. To identify TCR V-J signatures that set the groups apart, the researchers used a discovery cohort of 100 patients, made up of 43 with Graves' ophthalmopathy and some 60 with stable Graves' hyperthyroidism. The study also compared thyroid tissue and blood T-cell repertoires from five or six Graves' hyperthyroidism patients.

The CDR3 covers 14 residues, taking in both the cysteine and the phenylalanine. The sequence is cut down to CDR3 DNA, 42 bases in frame from base 1. V trim: 7 bases; J trim: 8 bases; unmatched bases: 13. CDR1 and CDR2, looked up from the germline V gene, are MNHNS and SASEGT. Stable Graves' hyperthyroidism was defined as no progression to ophthalmopathy during 18 months of follow-up. Hyperthyroidism patients were aged 18 to 65 years and newly diagnosed, with disease duration of less than 2 months. The study excluded patients with uncontrolled infections, other autoimmune diseases, pregnancy or lactation. Diagnoses relied on clinical symptoms, serum thyroxine and TRAb, thyroid ultrasound and orbital computed tomography. Ficoll-Paque density gradient centrifugation was used to isolate PBMCs from around 10 ml of fresh peripheral blood. Trizol reagent was used to extract total RNA, and RNA quality was then checked on an Agilent 2100 Bioanalyzer.

Amplification of TCR beta CDR3 regions was carried out from RNA transcripts. A first-round RT-PCR of the TCR CDR3 used the HTBI primer set with the Qiagen OneStep RT-PCR kit. Libraries were constructed in a second round of multiplex PCR, after which size selection and purification were performed. Paired-end sequencing of the libraries was performed with 100 bp reads on an Illumina HiSeq2000. The authors processed their data as follows. SOAPnuke was used to process the raw data, removing reads that contained adapters or uncalled bases, had a mean Phred below 15, or lacked an exact match to the constant primer or identifier. COPE v1.2.5 was used to merge high-quality paired reads, and clonotypes were defined as unique nucleotide sequences. Clonotypes were aligned to IMGT TRBV, TRBD and TRBJ reference segments using MiTCR v1.1. The analysis was restricted to V-J combinations with a frequency above 0.0001, which together covered 98% to 99.2% of the repertoires. A TCS score was defined as the ratio between F50 (clonal expansion) and ExV (chaos), using BLOSUM62-based TCRdist between CDR3 peptides within each V-J. Welch's t-statistics and random forest reduced roughly 500 V-J features to 10 to 15, which were used in a naive Bayes classifier (R e1071). Starting from the raw public reads, TCRdb applied fastp trimming at Q25, assembled clones with MiXCR and retained in-frame beta chains. One record per CDR3 amino acid sequence lists the most common genes and DNA. The V and J calls come from TCRdb's annotation, not from the publication. The sample table records a few hundred thousand distinct CDR3 sequences; under 25% of these occur just once. The ten largest clones capture more than 25% of the sample.

This clonotype was detected many times. Which antigen it targets is not known. Base qualities are not recorded, but no much larger clone differs from it by a single base. What the research found in general, with its limitations: In cross-validation, a model built on a 13 V-J signature told ophthalmopathy apart from stable hyperthyroidism with about 90% sensitivity and approximately 81% specificity, and in testing the same model reached 80%/75%. In validation, the model predicted progression to ophthalmopathy a median of approximately 6.3 months before onset, with roughly 71% sensitivity and 72.22% specificity. Most expanded thyroid clonotypes (frequency above 0.001) were also found in blood, which suggests that blood repertoires may mirror thyroid immune responses. Sample size was not statistically predetermined, and investigators were not blinded to group allocation.

Sample: blood. The chain is encoded by TRBV6-1 joined to TRBJ1-2; 7 bases in the middle match TRBD1. The receptor comes from a man aged 18 to 29 with Graves' hyperthyroidism. The DNA is TGTGCCAGCATGAGACACGGGACAGCAAGCGGCTACACCTTC. The resulting protein is CASMRHGTASGYTF.